Reported below is one TCR beta chain. As yet, its antigen is unknown. The sample originates from a study of T cell responses to AZD1222 COVID-19 vaccine. Study-wide findings and caveats: A mostly white British donor set with more females was recruited, and clonal diversity was possibly underestimated. Following two doses of AZD1222, Spike-specific TCR breadth and depth rose.

Assay: immunoSEQ multiplex PCR; the TCRdb copy retains only in-frame clones and omits some. In the table there are some 62,000 clones, around three quarters of which are singletons. V lost 3 bases to trimming and J lost 4 bases; unmatched junction nucleotides: 6. Germline CDR1 and CDR2: SGHAT and FQDESV (reference sequence). The CDR3 is 15 amino acids. The chain recombines TRBV11-1 with TRBJ2-3, with 8 bases identical to TRBD2. Sequencing used peripheral blood, obtained on day 0 of AZD1222 vaccination. The TCR was taken from an adult in good health. DNA for the CDR3: TGTGCCAGCAGCTTTTTCCGGGGGGGCCCAGATACGCAGTATTTT. Translating gives CASSFFRGGPDTQYF.